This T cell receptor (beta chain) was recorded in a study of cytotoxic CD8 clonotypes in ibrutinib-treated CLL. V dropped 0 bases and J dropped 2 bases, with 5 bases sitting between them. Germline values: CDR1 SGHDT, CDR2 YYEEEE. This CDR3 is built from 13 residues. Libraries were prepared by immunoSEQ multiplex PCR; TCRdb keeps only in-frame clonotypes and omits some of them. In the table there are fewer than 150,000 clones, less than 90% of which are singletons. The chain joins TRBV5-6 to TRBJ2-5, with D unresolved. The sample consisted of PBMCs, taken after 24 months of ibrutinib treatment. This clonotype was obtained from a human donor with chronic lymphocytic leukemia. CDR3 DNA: TGTGCCAGCAGCTTGGGCCGGCAAGAGACCCAGTACTTC. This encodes CASSLGRQETQYF.